This TCR beta chain stems from a study of identical twins. Study observations and caveats: Insertion counts were lower in abundant cord blood beta clonotypes, a trend that memory repertoires did not show. It was possible that invariant MAIT and iNKT cells partly confounded the zero-insertion analyses.

Turning to this clonotype: The antigen is not known. One end of the junction varies from germline; a read error may be responsible.

The CDR3 contains 16 residues. The germline V gene has CDR1 MDHEN and CDR2 SYDVKM. MiXCR, run by TCRdb on the 5' RACE reads, gives a single entry per CDR3 protein. This sample has 350,000 to 600,000 distinct CDR3 sequences, with around 14% found just once. These data were also reused for a study on yellow fever vaccine responses in identical twins.

This receptor was identified in a woman aged 18-29 years in good health. The chain has TRBV28 and TRBJ1-1, with 8 bases lining up with TRBD1. The specimen was CD4+ T cells sorted from blood. In DNA, the CDR3 is TGTACCAGCAGTTCCCCCGGGACAGGTCTGAACACTGAAGCTTTCTTT. Translating it yields CTSSSPGTGLNTEAFF. Full variable domain (rest looked up from reference TRBV28 and TRBJ1-1): DVKVTQSSRYLVKRTGEKVFLECVQDMDHENMFWYRQDPGLGLRLIYFSYDVKMKEKGDIPEGYSVSREKKERFSLILESASTNQTSMYLCTSSSPGTGLNTEAFFGQGTRLTVV.